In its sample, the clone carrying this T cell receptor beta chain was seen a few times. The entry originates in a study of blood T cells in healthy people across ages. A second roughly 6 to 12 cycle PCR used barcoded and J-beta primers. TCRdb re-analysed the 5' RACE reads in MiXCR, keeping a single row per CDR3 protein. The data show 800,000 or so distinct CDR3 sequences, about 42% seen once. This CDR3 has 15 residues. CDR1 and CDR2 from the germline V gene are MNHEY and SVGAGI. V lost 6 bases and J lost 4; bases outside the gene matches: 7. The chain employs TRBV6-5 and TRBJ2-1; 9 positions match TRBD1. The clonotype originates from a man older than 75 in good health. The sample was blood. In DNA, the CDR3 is TGTGCCAGCAGGCCGGACAGGGGAAGGTACAATGAGCAGTTCTTC. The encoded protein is CASRPDRGRYNEQFF.